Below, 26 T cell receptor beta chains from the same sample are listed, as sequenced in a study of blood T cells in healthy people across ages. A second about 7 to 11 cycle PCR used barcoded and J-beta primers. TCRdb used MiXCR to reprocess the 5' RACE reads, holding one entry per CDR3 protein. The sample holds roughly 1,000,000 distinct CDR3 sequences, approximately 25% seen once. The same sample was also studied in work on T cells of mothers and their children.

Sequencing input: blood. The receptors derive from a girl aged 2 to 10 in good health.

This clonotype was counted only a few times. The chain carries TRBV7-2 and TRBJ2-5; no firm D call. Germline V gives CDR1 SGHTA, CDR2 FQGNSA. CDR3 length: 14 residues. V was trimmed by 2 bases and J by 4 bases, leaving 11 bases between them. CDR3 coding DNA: TGTGCCAGCAGCTTAACGAGTACACGAGAGACCCAGTACTTC. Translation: CASSLTSTRETQYF.

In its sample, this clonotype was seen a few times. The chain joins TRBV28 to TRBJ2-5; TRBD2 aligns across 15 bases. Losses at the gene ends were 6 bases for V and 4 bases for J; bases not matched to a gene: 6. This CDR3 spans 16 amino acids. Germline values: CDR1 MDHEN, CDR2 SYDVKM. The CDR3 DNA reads TGTGCCAGCAGCTCCGGGACTAGCGGGAGGCTAGAGACCCAGTACTTC. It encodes CASSSGTSGRLETQYF. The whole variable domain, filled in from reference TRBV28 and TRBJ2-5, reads DVKVTQSSRYLVKRTGEKVFLECVQDMDHENMFWYRQDPGLGLRLIYFSYDVKMKEKGDIPEGYSVSREKKERFSLILESASTNQTSMYLCASSSGTSGRLETQYFGPGTRLLVL.

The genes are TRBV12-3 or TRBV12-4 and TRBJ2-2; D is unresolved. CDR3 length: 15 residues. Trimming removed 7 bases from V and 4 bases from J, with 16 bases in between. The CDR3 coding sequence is TGTGCCAGCACCAACGATTGGGATGGCACCGGGGAGCTGTTTTTT. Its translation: CASTNDWDGTGELFF.

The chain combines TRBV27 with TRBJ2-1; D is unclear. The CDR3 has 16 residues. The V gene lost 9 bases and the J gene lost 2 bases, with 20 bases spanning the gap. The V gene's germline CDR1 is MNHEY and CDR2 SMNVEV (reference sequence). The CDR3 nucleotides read TGTGCCAGTTTAATGACTCCTTCGACCGCCTACAATGAGCAGTTCTTC. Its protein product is CASLMTPSTAYNEQFF.

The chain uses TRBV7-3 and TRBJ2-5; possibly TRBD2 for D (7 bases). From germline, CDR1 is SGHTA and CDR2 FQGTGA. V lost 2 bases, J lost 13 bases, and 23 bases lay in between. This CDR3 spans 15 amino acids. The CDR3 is CASSLFGGATYELYF. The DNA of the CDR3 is TGTGCCAGCAGCTTATTTGGGGGGGCTACCTACGAGCTGTACTTC.

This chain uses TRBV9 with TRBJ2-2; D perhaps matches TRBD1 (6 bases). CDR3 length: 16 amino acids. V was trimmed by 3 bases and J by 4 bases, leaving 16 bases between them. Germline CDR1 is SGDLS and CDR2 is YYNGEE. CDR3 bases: TGTGCCAGCAGCGCTTTTAGGGGACACAGCACCGGGGAGCTGTTTTTT. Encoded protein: CASSAFRGHSTGELFF. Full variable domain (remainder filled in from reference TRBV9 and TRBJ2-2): DSGVTQTPKHLITATGQRVTLRCSPRSGDLSVYWYQQSLDQGLQFLIQYYNGEERAKGNILERFSAQQFPDLHSELNLSSLELGDSALYFCASSAFRGHSTGELFFGEGSRLTVL.

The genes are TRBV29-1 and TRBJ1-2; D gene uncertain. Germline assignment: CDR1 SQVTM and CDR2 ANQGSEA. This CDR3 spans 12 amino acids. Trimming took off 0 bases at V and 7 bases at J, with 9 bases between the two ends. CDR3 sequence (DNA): TGCAGCGTTGAAGATGGGGTCGGTGGCTACACCTTC. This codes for CSVEDGVGGYTF.

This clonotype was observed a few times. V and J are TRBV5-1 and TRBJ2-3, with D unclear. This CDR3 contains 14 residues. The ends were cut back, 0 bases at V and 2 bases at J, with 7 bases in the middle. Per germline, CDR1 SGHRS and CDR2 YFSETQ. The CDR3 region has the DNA TGCGCCAGCAGCTTGGACAGCACCACAGATACGCAGTATTTT. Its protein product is CASSLDSTTDTQYF.

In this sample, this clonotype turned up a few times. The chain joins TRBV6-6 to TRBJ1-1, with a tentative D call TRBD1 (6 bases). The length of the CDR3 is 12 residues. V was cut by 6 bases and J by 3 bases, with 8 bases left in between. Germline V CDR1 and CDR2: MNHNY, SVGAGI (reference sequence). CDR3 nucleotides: TGTGCCAGCAGGCAGGGGCACACTGAAGCTTTCTTT. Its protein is CASRQGHTEAFF.

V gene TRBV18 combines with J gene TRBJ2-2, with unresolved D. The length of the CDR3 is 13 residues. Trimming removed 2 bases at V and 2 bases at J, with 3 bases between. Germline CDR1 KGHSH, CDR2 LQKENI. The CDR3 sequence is CASSPINTGELFF. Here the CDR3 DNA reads TGTGCCAGCTCACCAATCAACACCGGGGAGCTGTTTTTT.

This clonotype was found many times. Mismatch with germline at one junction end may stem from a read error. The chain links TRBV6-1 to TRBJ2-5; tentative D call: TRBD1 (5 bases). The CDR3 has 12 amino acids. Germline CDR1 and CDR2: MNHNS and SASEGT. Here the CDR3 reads CASRDSQETQYF. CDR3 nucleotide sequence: TGTGCCAGCCGTGACAGCCAAGAGACCCAGTACTTC.

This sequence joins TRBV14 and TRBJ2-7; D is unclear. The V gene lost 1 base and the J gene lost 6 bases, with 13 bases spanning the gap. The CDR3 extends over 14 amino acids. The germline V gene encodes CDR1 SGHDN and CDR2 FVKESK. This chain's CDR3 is CASSQGISPAEQYF. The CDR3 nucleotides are TGTGCCAGCAGCCAAGGGATAAGCCCCGCCGAGCAGTACTTC.

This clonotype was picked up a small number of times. CDR3 protein: CASSVALAGAETNEQFF. The CDR3 region has the DNA TGTGCCAGCAGCGTAGCTCTTGCGGGGGCTGAGACGAATGAGCAGTTCTTC. The V call is TRBV9, the J call TRBJ2-5; TRBD2 might be the D (7 bases). The DNA end is a closer match to TRBJ2-1, so the J assignment may be wrong. Germline V gene sequence: CDR1 SGDLS, CDR2 YYNGEE. The CDR3 contains 17 residues.

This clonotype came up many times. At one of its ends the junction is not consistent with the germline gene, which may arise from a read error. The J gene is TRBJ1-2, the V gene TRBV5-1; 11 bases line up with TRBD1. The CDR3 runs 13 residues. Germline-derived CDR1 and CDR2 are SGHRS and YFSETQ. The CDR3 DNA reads TGTGCCAGCAGCTCGGGACAGGGGGATGGCTACACCTTC. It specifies CASSSGQGDGYTF.

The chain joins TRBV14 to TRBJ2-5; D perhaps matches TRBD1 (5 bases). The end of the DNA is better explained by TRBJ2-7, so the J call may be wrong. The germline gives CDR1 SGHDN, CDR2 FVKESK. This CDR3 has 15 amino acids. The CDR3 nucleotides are TGTGCCAGCAGCTTTGACACAGGCCTATTCTACGAGCAGTACTTC. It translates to CASSFDTGLFYEQYF.

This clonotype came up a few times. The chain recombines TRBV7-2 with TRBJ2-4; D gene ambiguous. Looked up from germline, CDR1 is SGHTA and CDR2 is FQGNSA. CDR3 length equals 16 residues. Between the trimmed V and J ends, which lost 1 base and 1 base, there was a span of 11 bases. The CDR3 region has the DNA TGTGCCAGCAGCTTAGTGCTTGGTCAGGCCAAAAACATTCAGTACTTC. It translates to CASSLVLGQAKNIQYF.

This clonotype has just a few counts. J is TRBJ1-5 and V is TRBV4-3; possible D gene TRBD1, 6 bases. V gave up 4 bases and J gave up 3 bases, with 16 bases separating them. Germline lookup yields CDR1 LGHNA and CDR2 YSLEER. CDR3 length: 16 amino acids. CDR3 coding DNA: TGCGCCAGCAGCCGAGGAATCAGGGGTCTCAATCAGCCCCAGCATTTT. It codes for CASSRGIRGLNQPQHF.

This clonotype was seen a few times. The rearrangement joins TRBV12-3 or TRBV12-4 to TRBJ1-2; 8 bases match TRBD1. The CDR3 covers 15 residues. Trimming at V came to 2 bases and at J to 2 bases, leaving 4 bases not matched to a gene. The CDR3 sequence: CASSLYRGGNYGYTF. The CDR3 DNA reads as TGTGCCAGCAGTTTATACAGGGGGGGGAACTATGGCTACACCTTC.

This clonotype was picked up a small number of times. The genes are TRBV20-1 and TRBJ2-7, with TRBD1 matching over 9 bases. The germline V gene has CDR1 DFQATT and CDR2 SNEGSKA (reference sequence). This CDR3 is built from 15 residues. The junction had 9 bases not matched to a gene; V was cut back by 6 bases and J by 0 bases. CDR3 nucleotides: TGCAGTGCCTTGTCACGGACAGGGGTCTCCTACGAGCAGTACTTC. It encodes CSALSRTGVSYEQYF.

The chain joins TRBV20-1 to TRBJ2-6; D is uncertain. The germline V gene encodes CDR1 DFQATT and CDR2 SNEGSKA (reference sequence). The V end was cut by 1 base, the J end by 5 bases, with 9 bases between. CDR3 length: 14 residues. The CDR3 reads CSARGSAWANVLTF. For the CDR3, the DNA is TGCAGTGCTAGAGGGTCGGCCTGGGCCAACGTCCTGACTTTC.

CDR3 residues: CSARERTYRSGNTIYF. The CDR3 nucleotides read TGCAGTGCTAGAGAACGGACTTATCGCTCTGGAAACACCATATATTTT. The chain recombines TRBV20-1 with TRBJ1-3, with D unresolved. CDR3 length: 16 residues. Trimming removed 0 bases at V and 0 bases at J, with 12 bases between. Per germline, CDR1 DFQATT and CDR2 SNEGSKA (reference sequence).

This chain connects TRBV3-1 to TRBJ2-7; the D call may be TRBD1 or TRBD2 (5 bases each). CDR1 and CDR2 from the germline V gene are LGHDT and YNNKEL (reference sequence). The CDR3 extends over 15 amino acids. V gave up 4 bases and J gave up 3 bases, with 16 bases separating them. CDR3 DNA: TGTGCCAGCAGCCTTTCCCGGGACGGATACTACGAGCAGTACTTC. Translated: CASSLSRDGYYEQYF.

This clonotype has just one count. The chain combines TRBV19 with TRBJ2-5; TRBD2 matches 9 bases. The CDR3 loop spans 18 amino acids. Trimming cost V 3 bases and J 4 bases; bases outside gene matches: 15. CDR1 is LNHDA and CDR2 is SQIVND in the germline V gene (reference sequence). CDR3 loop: CASSINRPTSGLGETQYF. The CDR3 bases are TGTGCCAGTAGTATTAACAGGCCGACTAGCGGCCTGGGAGAGACCCAGTACTTC.

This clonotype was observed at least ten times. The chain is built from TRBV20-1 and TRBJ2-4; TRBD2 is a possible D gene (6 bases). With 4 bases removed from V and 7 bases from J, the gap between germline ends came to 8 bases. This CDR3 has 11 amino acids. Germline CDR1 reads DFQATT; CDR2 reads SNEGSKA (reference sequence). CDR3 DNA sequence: TGCAGTGCTATCCGGGAGAACATTCAGTACTTC. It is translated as CSAIRENIQYF.

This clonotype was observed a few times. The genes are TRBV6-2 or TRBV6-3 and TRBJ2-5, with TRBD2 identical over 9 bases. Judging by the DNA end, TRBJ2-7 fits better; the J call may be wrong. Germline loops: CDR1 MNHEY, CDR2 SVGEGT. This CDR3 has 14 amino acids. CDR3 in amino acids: CASSLKAGGGEQYF. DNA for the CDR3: TGTGCCAGCAGCCTTAAAGCGGGAGGAGGCGAGCAGTACTTC.

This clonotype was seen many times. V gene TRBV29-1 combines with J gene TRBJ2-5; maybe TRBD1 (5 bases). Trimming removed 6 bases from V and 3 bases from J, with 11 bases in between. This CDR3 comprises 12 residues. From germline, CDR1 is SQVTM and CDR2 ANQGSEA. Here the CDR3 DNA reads TGCAGCGTCCAGGGTGGGGAAGAGACCCAGTACTTC. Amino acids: CSVQGGEETQYF.